Presented here are 9 T cell receptor beta chains from one specimen sequenced in a study of CD8+ T cells in alopecia areata. RNA extraction was followed by reverse transcription into cDNA, which acted as the sequencing template. Profiled with immunoSEQ multiplex PCR; TCRdb holds only in-frame clones, not every one. This sample carries roughly 260,000 clones and no singletons, and 1.2% goes to the top ten. Markers including CD4, CD8alpha, NKG2D and NKG2ACE guided sorting of pooled cutaneous lymph node cells. Sequencing used CD4+ T cells sorted from a lymph node. The source is a C3H/HeJ mouse with alopecia areata. Mice of this strain are of MHC haplotype H2-k.

In regard to this clone: Mouse germline and gene names are used. Partial CDR3 DNA: TGTGCCAGCAGTCTCCTGGGGGGGTATGCT. Residues: CASSLLGGYA. The full CDR3 protein is CASSLLGGYAEQFF. V usage is TRBV13-1 and J usage is TRBJ2-1; 9 nucleotides line up with TRBD2. The missing CDR3 end, 4 residues past where the read stops, is filled in from the germline J gene. The J segment lost 4 bases and the V segment lost 4 bases, leaving 3 bases of the junction unmatched. This CDR3 region has 14 residues. Germline V gene sequence: CDR1 NSHNY, CDR2 SYGAGN.

About this clone: The genes are named according to mouse. Sequencing ends 4 residues short of the CDR3 end; the germline J gene provides the rest. This sample also contains other DNA sequences that code for the same CDR3. The rearrangement links TRBV5 to TRBJ2-1, with TRBD1 as a possible D gene (6 bases). Germline V gene sequence: CDR1 LGHNA, CDR2 YNLKQL (reference sequence). This CDR3 contains 14 residues. Trimming removed 6 bases at V and 2 bases at J, with 11 bases between. The sequenced part of the CDR3 DNA is TGTGCCAGCAGTCCGGACAGATACTATGCT. It is translated as CASSPDRYYA. The complete CDR3 sequence is CASSPDRYYAEQFF.

This clone has more than one count but fewer than ten. Gene names follow the mouse nomenclature. Here the CDR3 reads CASSPTGTNAEQFF. CDR3 DNA (partial): TGTGCCAGCAGCCCAACCGGGACAAATGCT. V is TRBV13-3 and J is TRBJ2-1; D might be TRBD1 (6 bases). The missing CDR3 end, 4 residues past where the read stops, is filled in from the germline J gene. V dropped 5 bases and J dropped 5 bases, with 14 bases sitting between them. CDR1 NNHDY and CDR2 SYVADS come from the germline V gene. This CDR3 contains 14 residues.

This clone appeared a few times. Gene names are mouse gene names. The read ends 4 residues shy of where the CDR3 ends; the end is completed using the germline J gene. The genes are TRBV13-1 and TRBJ1-1, with TRBD1 matching 9 bases. Germline CDR1 NSHNY, CDR2 SYGAGN. This CDR3 comprises 14 residues. V was clipped by 3 bases and J by 4 bases; unmatched bases: 4. Incomplete CDR3 DNA: TGTGCCAGCAGTGCGCGGACAGGGGTCACA. Its protein is CASSARTGVT. The full CDR3 reads CASSARTGVTEVFF.

Comments on this clone: Each gene name is a mouse one. The CDR3 goes on 4 residues after the read ends, and that part is filled in from the germline J gene. The chain uses TRBV16 and TRBJ1-2, with D perhaps matching TRBD1 (6 bases). Trimming stripped 1 base from V and 0 bases from J, with 12 bases between. CDR1 SGHSA and CDR2 FRNQAP come from the germline V gene. CDR3 size: 16 residues. CDR3 DNA, as far as it was read: TGTGCAAGCAGCTTAGTAAGGGACACCTCAAACTCC. This translates into CASSLVRDTSNS. The complete CDR3 sequence is CASSLVRDTSNSDYTF.

A few counts support this clone. Each gene name is a mouse one. The observed sequence ends 4 residues before the CDR3 terminus, with the missing tail filled in from the germline J gene. V and J are TRBV13-1 and TRBJ2-1, with unresolved D. The CDR3 is 13 residues long. The V and J ends lost 5 bases and 1 base respectively, with 7 bases between them. From germline, CDR1 is NSHNY and CDR2 SYGAGN. CDR3 sequence reads: CASRKQNYAEQFF. The CDR3 bases that were read are TGTGCCAGCAGGAAACAAAACTATGCT.

This clone was recorded many times. Genes and germline come from the mouse. The read halts 4 residues ahead of the CDR3 end, with the missing end drawn from the germline J gene. The genes are TRBV1 and TRBJ1-2; D is unresolved. Trimming left V 0 bases short and J 3 bases short, with 5 bases between. CDR1 and CDR2 (germline): NSQYPW, LRSPGD (reference sequence). CDR3 length equals 13 residues. The CDR3 reads CTCSAEGYSDYTF. The covered CDR3 bases are TGCACCTGCAGTGCAGAGGGGTACTCC.

This clone occurred many times. The genes and germline here are from mouse. The read is 4 residues too short to cover the CDR3 end, so that end is filled in from the germline J gene. The chain carries TRBV14 and TRBJ1-2, with D perhaps TRBD1 (6 bases). The CDR3 has 14 residues. V was pared by 5 bases and J by 0 bases, with 11 bases between. Germline CDR1 is SGHDT and CDR2 is FRDEAV. CDR3 sequence: CASRTGTTNSDYTF. The DNA read from the CDR3 is TGTGCCAGCAGAACCGGGACAACAAACTCC.

About this clone itself: Gene and germline names: mouse. The read stops 4 residues short of the end of the CDR3; the missing end is completed from the germline J gene. The chain is built from TRBV13-1 and TRBJ2-2, with TRBD2 matching over 10 bases. J was trimmed by 6 bases and V by 1 base; bases with no gene match: 3. Per germline, CDR1 NSHNY and CDR2 SYGAGN. The CDR3 has 15 amino acids. CDR3: CASSDFWGGAGQLYF. Partial CDR3 DNA: TGTGCCAGCAGTGATTTCTGGGGGGGCGCCGGG.